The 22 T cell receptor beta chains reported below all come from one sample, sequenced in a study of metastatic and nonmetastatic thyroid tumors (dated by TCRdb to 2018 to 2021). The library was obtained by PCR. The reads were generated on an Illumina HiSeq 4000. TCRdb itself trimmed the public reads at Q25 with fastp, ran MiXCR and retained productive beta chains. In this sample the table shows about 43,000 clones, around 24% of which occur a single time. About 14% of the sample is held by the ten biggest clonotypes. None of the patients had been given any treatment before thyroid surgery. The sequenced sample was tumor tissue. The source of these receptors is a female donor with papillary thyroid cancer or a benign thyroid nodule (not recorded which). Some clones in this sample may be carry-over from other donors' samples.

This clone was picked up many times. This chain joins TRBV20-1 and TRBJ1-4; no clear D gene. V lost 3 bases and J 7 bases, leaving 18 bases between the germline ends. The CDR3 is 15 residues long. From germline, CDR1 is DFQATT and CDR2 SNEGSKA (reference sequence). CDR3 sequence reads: CSARSSLDLGEKLFF. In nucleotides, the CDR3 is TGCAGTGCTAGGAGCTCGCTTGATCTGGGTGAAAAACTGTTTTTT.

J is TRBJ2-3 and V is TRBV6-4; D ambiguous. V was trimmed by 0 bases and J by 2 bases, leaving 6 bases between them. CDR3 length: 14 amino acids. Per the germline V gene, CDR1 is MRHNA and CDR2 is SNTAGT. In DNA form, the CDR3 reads TGTGCCAGCAGTGACTCCTCCACCACAGATACGCAGTATTTT. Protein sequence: CASSDSSTTDTQYF.

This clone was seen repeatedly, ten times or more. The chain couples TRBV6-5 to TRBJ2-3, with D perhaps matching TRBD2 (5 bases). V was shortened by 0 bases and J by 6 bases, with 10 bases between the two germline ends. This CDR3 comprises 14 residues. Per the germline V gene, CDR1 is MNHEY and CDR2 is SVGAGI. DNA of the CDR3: TGTGCCAGCAGTTACTCTCTAGCATCTGATACGCAGTATTTT. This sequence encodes CASSYSLASDTQYF.

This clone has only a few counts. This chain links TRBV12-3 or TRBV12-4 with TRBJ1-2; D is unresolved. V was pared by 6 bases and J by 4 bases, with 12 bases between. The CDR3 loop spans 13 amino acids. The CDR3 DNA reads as TGTGCCAGCAGCTACTTCCGGGCCTATGGCTACACCTTC. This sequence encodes CASSYFRAYGYTF.

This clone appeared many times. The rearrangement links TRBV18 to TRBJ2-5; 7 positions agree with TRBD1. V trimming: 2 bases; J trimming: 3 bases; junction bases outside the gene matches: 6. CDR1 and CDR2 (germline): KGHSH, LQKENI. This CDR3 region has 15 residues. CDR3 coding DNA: TGTGCCAGCTCACCAATCAAAGGGGGCGAAGAGACCCAGTACTTC. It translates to CASSPIKGGEETQYF.

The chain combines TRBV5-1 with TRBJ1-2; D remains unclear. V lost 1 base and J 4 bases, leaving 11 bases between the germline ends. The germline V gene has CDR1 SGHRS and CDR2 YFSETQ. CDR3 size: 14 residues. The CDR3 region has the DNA TGCGCCAGCAGCTTGATCTATGACTTCTATGGCTACACCTTC. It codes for CASSLIYDFYGYTF.

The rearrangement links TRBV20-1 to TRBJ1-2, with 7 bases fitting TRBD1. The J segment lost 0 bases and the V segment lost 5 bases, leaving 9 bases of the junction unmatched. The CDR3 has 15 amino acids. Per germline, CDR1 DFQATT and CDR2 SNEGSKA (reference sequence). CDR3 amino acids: CSAFTPGTANYGYTF. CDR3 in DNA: TGCAGTGCTTTTACACCCGGGACAGCTAACTATGGCTACACCTTC.

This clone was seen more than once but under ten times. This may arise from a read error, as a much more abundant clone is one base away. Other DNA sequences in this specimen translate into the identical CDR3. CDR3 in DNA: TGCAGCGTTGGGGAGGGTGGTGGGCAGCCCCAGCATTTT. This translates into CSVGEGGGQPQHF. The V gene is TRBV29-1, the J gene TRBJ1-5; no reliable D call. V was cut by 4 bases and J by 7 bases, with 14 bases left in between. The CDR3 extends over 13 amino acids. Germline lookup yields CDR1 SQVTM and CDR2 ANQGSEA.

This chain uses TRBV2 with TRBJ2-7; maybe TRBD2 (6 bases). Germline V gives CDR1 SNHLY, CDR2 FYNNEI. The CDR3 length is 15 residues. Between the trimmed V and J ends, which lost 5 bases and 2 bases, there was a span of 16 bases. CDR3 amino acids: CASSPTSRSPYEQYF. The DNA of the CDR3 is TGTGCCAGCAGTCCCACTAGCCGGAGTCCCTACGAGCAGTACTTC.

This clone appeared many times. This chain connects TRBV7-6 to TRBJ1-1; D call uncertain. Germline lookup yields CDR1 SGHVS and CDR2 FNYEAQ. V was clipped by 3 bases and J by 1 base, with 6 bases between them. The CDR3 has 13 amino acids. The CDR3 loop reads CASSFTENTEAFF. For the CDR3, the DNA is TGTGCCAGCAGCTTTACAGAGAACACTGAAGCTTTCTTT.

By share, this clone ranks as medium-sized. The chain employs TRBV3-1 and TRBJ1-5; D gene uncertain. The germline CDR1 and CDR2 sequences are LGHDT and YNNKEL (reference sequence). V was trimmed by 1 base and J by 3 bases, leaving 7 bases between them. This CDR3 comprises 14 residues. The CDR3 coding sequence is TGTGCCAGCAGCCAAGGGGGAGTCAATCAGCCCCAGCATTTT. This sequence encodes CASSQGGVNQPQHF.

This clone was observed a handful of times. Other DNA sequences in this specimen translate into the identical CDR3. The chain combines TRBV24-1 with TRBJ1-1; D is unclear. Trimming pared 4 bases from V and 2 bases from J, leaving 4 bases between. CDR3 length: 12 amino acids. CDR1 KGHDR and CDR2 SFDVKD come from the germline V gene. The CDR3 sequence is CATSDGNTEAFF. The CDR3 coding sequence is TGTGCCACCAGTGACGGAAACACTGAAGCTTTCTTT.

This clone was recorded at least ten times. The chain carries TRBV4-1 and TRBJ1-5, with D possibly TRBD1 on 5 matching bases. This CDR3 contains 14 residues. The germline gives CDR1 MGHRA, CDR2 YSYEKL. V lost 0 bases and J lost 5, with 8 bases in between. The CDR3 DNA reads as TGCGCCAGCAGCCAAGAGGGGACCTATCAGCCCCAGCATTTT. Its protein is CASSQEGTYQPQHF.

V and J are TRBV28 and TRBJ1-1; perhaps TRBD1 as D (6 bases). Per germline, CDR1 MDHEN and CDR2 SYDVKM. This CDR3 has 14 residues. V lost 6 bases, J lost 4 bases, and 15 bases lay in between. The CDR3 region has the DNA TGTGCCAGCAGGCTACAGGGTACGGCCACTGAAGCTTTCTTT. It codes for CASRLQGTATEAFF.

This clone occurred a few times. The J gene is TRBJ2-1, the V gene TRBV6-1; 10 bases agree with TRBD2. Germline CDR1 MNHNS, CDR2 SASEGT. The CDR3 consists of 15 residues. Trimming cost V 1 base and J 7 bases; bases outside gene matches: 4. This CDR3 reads CASSEEAGGPNEQFF. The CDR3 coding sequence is TGTGCCAGCAGTGAAGAAGCGGGAGGGCCAAATGAGCAGTTCTTC.

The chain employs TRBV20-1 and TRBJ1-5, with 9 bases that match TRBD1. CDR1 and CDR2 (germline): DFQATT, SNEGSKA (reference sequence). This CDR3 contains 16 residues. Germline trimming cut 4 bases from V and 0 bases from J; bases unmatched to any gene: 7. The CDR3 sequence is CSATTQGAGSNQPQHF. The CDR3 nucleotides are TGCAGTGCTACCACACAGGGGGCAGGTAGCAATCAGCCCCAGCATTTT.

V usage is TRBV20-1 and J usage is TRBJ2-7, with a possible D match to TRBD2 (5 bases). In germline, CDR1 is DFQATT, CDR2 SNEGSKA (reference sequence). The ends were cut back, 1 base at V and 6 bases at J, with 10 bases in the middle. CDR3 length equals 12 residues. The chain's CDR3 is CSARAEGFEQYF. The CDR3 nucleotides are TGCAGTGCTAGAGCAGAGGGATTCGAGCAGTACTTC.

The CDR3 nucleotides read TGTGCCAGCAGCCCCTCAAGGGAATCCTACGAGCAGTACTTC. Its protein is CASSPSRESYEQYF. The chain uses TRBV7-9 and TRBJ2-7; unclear D gene. This CDR3 spans 14 amino acids. CDR1 is SEHNR and CDR2 is FQNEAQ in the germline V gene (reference sequence). V lost 5 bases, J lost 1 base, and 12 bases lay in between.

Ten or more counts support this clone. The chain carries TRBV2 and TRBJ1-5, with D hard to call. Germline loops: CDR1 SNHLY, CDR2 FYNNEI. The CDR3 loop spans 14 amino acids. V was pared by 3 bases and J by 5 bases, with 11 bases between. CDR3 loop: CASSDRLRHQPQHF. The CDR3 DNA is TGTGCCAGCAGTGACAGGCTAAGGCATCAGCCCCAGCATTTT.

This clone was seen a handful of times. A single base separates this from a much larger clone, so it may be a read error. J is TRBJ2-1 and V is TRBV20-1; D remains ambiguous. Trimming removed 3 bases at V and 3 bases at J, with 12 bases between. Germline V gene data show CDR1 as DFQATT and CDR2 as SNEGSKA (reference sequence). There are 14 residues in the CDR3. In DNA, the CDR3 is TGCAGTGCTAGGCCGCGCGACCTCTACAATGAGCAGTTCTTC. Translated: CSARPRDLYNEQFF.

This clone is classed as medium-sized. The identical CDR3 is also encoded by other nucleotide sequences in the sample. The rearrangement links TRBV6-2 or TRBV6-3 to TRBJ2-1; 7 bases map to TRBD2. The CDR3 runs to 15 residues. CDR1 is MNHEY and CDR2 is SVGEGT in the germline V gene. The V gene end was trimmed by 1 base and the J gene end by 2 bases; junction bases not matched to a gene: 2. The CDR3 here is CASSYLAGAYNEQFF. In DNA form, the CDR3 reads TGTGCCAGCAGTTACTTGGCGGGGGCCTACAATGAGCAGTTCTTC.

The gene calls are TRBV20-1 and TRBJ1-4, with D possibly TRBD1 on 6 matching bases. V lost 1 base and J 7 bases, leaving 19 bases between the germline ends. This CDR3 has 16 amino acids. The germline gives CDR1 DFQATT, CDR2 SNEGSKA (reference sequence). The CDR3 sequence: CSARGDMYTGGEKLFF. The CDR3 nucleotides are TGCAGTGCTAGAGGGGACATGTATACCGGGGGTGAAAAACTGTTTTTT.